This entry features one TCR beta chain sequence. The target of this receptor is not known. One base away there is no much larger clone; base qualities are not given. In the paper's terms, the treatment or condition label means: live attenuated yellow fever vaccine strain. Two biological replicates of bulk PBMCs were collected at each blood-draw timepoint. PBMCs were isolated from peripheral blood using a standard Ficoll-Paque protocol. RNA was extracted with TriZol from bulk PBMCs, CD4 and CD8 fractions, and dextramer-positive and dextramer-negative fractions. There are 15 amino acids in the CDR3, from cysteine to phenylalanine inclusive. Just CDR3 DNA is preserved here, 45 bases in frame from base 1. In the germline V gene (reference sequence), CDR1 corresponds to DFQATT and CDR2 to SNEGSKA. V is cut back by 6 bases and J by 7 bases, with 10 bases in the junction unmatched. The source of the sample is a study of T cells after yellow fever vaccination (dated by TCRdb to between 2017 and 2020). Study-level background: The SMART-Seq v4 Ultra Low Input RNA kit was used to prepare libraries from fractions with low cell numbers. Bulk TCR alpha and beta repertoires were sequenced longitudinally to track T-cell clones before and after primary and booster YFV17D yellow fever vaccination. The cohort comprised two healthy male donors, one aged 18 to 30 and one aged 30 to 40 years. Blood samples were taken at several timepoints before and after primary and secondary immunization, and bulk PBMC replicates and cell subsets were isolated. Overall study results and their limits: Only a couple of donors were included in the study, so the extent to which the findings can be generalized is limited. A small share of clonotypes occurred in both CD4 and CD8 compartments, likely arising from convergent recombination. Most clones expanded after primary vaccination (around 97% of CD4 and 80% to 90% of CD8) were re-detected after the booster, suggesting that broad memory maintenance occurred. Because abundant contaminating clonotypes from the bulk population could be contained in FACS-sorted repertoires, computational filtering was required. The secondary T-cell response was found to be weaker but faster than the primary response, with a peak reached on day 5 rather than on day 15.

TCRdb names Illumina NovaSeq 6000 as the instrument used. Synthesis of TCR cDNA relied on 5'RACE template switching, a step that introduced a universal primer site along with unique molecular identifiers. Priming for cDNA synthesis came from both the TCR alpha and TCR beta constant segments. Libraries were amplified in two PCR steps, with sample barcodes and sequencing adapters added in the second step. Libraries were sequenced on Illumina HiSeq 2500 (2x100 bp) or NovaSeq (2x150 bp). The authors' pipeline ran thus. MIGEC handled demultiplexing of reads and collapsing into UMI consensus sequences, while MiXCR performed V(D)J alignment. Vaccine-responding clonotypes were identified with edgeR using replicate PBMC samples, with FDR below 0.01 and a log2 fold change above 5 up to day 15 being required. CD4 or CD8 identity was assigned to each bulk clonotype according to whether the clonotype was present at higher abundance in the sequenced CD4 repertoire or the sequenced CD8 repertoire. The public reads were quality trimmed at Q25 with fastp and then assembled into clones with MiXCR by TCRdb, keeping productive beta chains. CDR3 protein duplicates are merged, each entry listing the most common genes and DNA. These V and J calls are TCRdb output, not the study's own analysis. The sample includes 250,000 to 400,000 distinct CDR3 sequences, with about 4% observed a single time. The ten largest clonotypes hold around 25% of the sample.

The specimen was PBMCs, collected 5 days after the yellow fever booster vaccination. This clonotype was sampled from a man in his late teens or twenties who received the YFV17D yellow fever vaccine. This receptor chain uses TRBV20-1 and TRBJ1-5; 12 nucleotides in the junction match TRBD1. The nucleotides read TGCAGTGCAAGCCCCGGGACAGGGGGCGGCCAGCCCCAGCATTTT. Translated, this gives CSASPGTGGGQPQHF.